The T cell receptor (beta chain) under discussion was sequenced for a study of blood T cell repertoires in COVID-19. This table comes from immunoSEQ multiplex PCR, and its TCRdb copy is limited to in-frame clones, with some not included. Of around 300,000 clones in the sample, more than 80% were seen once. The source of this sequence is a woman under 40 who had recovered from COVID-19. Source material: PBMCs or T cells enriched from blood (not recorded which).

The CDR3 region is CSGRTGGAGNEQFF. The CDR3 nucleotides read TGCAGCGGACGGACAGGGGGCGCCGGGAATGAGCAGTTCTTC. The J gene is TRBJ2-1, the V gene TRBV29-1, with TRBD1 matching over 11 bases. This CDR3 is built from 14 residues. Germline CDR1 SQVTM, CDR2 ANQGSEA. Unmatched junction bases numbered 9, after V lost 7 bases and J lost 7 bases.